These T cell receptor beta chains were read from a single sample in a study of blood T cell repertoires in COVID-19. Repertoires were generated with immunoSEQ multiplex PCR, while TCRdb's copy carries only in-frame clones and drops some. This table has a few hundred thousand clones, roughly four fifths appearing once. The sequenced sample was peripheral blood. Receptor source: a person aged 70 to 79 with COVID-19, enrolled during active disease. CDR3s include the opening cysteine and the closing phenylalanine or tryptophan. A D gene is named only where the DNA matches it firmly. Clone sizes are given selectively: once, few, many, or a class where the clone is expanded.

cdr3_aa | cdr3_nt | clone_size | j_call | v_call | d_call
CASSLSPTMNTEAFF | TGTGCCAGCAGCTTAAGCCCAACGATGAACACTGAAGCTTTCTTT | . | TRBJ1-1 | TRBV11-2 | .
CASSLGQGLNTEAFF | TGTGCCAGCAGCTTAGGACAGGGCTTGAACACTGAAGCTTTCTTT | . | TRBJ1-1 | TRBV11-1 | TRBD1
CASRSSSGGWDEQFF | TGTGCCAGCAGATCCTCTAGCGGGGGGTGGGATGAGCAGTTCTTC | . | TRBJ2-1 | TRBV28 | TRBD2
CASSLRLQGSSGNTIYF | TGTGCCAGCAGCTTAAGACTGCAGGGAAGCTCTGGAAACACCATATATTTT | . | TRBJ1-3 | TRBV11-2 | .
CASSLQSRGLAPRSSYEQYF | TGTGCCAGCAGTTTACAGTCTCGTGGACTAGCTCCCAGGAGCTCCTACGAGCAGTACTTC | . | TRBJ2-7 | TRBV28 | TRBD2
CARQGTAEYNEQFF | TGTGCCAGACAAGGGACAGCTGAATACAATGAGCAGTTCTTC | . | TRBJ2-1 | TRBV30 | TRBD1
CASGDRVDYGYTF | TGCGCCAGTGGGGACAGGGTAGACTATGGCTACACCTTC | . | TRBJ1-2 | TRBV5-1 | TRBD1
CASSIFRGGNTIYF | TGTGCCAGCAGTATCTTCAGGGGTGGAAACACCATATATTTT | . | TRBJ1-3 | TRBV28 | .
CASSKNRGRDNEKLFF | TGTGCCAGCAGCAAAAACAGGGGGCGCGATAATGAAAAACTGTTTTTT | . | TRBJ1-4 | TRBV28 | TRBD1
CASSLARDRLMNTEAFF | TGCGCCAGCAGCTTGGCCAGGGACAGGCTCATGAACACTGAAGCTTTCTTT | . | TRBJ1-1 | TRBV5-1 | TRBD1
CASSPIEFASTDTQYF | TGTGCCAGCAGCCCCATCGAGTTTGCTAGCACAGATACGCAGTATTTT | . | TRBJ2-3 | TRBV7-9 | .
CATAANAGTEAFF | TGTGCTACAGCGGCGAATGCGGGCACTGAAGCTTTCTTT | few | TRBJ1-1 | TRBV28 | .
CASSITPARGLGYEQYF | TGTGCCAGTAGTATAACCCCCGCCAGGGGGCTGGGCTACGAGCAGTACTTC | . | TRBJ2-7 | TRBV19 | TRBD1
CASSYSGDPEQFF | TGTGCCAGCAGTTACTCGGGAGATCCTGAGCAGTTCTTC | . | TRBJ2-1 | TRBV6-5 | .
CSVEDPGSGGNTIYF | TGCAGCGTTGAAGATCCCGGGTCTGGTGGAAACACCATATATTTT | . | TRBJ1-3 | TRBV29-1 | .
CASSYRGEETQYF | TGTGCCAGCAGCTACAGGGGGGAAGAGACCCAGTACTTC | . | TRBJ2-5 | TRBV3-1/TRBV3-2 | TRBD1
CASGSYPTNNEQFF | TGTGCCAGCGGTTCTTACCCAACTAACAATGAGCAGTTCTTC | . | TRBJ2-1 | TRBV2 | .
CASSQQAGTGNQPQHF | TGTGCCAGCAGCCAACAAGCCGGGACAGGGAATCAGCCCCAGCATTTT | . | TRBJ1-5 | TRBV3-1/TRBV3-2 | TRBD1
CASSLAPSSASTDTQYF | TGTGCCAGCAGCTTAGCGCCGTCTAGCGCTTCCACAGATACGCAGTATTTT | . | TRBJ2-3 | TRBV7-8 | .
CASTDSAGAPQETQYF | TGTGCCAGTACTGATTCAGCGGGAGCTCCCCAAGAGACCCAGTACTTC | . | TRBJ2-5 | TRBV19 | TRBD2
CASSPRTGGGELFF | TGTGCCAGCAGCCCACGGACAGGAGGCGGGGAGCTGTTTTTT | . | TRBJ2-2 | TRBV5-5 | TRBD1
CATLRQGTYEQYF | TGTGCCACCCTACGACAGGGGACCTACGAGCAGTACTTC | . | TRBJ2-7 | TRBV6-5 | TRBD1